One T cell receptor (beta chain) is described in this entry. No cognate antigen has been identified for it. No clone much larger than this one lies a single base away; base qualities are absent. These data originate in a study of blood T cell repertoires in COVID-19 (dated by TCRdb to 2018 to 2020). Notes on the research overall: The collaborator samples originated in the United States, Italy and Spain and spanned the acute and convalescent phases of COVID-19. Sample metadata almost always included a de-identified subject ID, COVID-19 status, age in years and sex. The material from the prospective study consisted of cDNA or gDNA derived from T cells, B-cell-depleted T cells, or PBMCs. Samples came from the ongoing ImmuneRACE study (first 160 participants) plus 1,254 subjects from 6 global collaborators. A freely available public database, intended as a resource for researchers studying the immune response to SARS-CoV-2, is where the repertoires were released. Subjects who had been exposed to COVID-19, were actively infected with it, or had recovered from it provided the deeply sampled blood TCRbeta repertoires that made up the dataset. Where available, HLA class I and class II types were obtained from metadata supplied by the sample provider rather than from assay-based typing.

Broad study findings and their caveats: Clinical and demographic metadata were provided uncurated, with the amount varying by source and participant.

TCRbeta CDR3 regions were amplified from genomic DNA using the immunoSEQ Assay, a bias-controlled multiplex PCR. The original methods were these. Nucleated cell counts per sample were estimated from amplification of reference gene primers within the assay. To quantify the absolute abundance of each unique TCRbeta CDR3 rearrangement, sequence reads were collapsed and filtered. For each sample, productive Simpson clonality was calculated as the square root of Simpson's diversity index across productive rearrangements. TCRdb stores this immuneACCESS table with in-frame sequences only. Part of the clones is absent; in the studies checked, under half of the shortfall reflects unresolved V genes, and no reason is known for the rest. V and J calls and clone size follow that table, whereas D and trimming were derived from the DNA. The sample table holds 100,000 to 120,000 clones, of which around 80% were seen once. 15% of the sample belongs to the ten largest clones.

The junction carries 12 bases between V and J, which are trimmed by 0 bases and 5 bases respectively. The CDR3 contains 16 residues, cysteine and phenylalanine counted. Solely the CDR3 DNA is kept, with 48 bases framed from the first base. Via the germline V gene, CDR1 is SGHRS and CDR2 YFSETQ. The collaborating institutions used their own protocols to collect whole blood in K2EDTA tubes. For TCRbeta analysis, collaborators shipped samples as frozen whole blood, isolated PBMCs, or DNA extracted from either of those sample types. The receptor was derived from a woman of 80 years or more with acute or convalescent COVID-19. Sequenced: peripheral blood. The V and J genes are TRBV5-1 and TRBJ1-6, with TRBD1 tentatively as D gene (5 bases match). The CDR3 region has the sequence CASSLAGGVHNSPLHF. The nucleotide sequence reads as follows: TGCGCCAGCAGCTTGGCCGGGGGAGTCCATAATTCACCCCTCCACTTT.